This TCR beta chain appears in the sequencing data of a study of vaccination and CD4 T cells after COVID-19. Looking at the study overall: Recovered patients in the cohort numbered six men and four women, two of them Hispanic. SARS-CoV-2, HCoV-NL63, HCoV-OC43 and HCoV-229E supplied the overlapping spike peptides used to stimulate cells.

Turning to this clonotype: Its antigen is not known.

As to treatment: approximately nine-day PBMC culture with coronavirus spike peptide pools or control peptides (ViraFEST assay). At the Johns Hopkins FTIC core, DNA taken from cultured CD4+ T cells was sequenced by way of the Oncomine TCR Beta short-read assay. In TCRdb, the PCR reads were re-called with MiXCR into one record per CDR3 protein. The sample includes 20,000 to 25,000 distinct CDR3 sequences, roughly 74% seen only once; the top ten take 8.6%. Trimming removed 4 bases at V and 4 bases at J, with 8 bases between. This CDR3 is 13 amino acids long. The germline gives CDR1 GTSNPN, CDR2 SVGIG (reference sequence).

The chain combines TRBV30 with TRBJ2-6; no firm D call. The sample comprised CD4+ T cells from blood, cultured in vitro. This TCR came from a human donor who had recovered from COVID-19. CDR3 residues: CAWKIKGANVLTF. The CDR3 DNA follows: TGTGCCTGGAAGATAAAGGGGGCCAACGTCCTGACTTTC.